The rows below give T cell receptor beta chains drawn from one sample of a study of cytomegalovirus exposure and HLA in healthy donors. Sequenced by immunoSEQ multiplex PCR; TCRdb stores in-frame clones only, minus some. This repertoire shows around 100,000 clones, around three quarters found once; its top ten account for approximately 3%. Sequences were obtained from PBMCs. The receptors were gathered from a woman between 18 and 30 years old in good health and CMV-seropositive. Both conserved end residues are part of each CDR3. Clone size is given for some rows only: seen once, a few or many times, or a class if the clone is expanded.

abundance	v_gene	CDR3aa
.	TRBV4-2	CASGRELRSTDTQYF
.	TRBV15	CATSGRQNYEQYF
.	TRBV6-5	CASRKDSATDTQYF
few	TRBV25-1	CASSAGRNTEAFF
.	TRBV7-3	CASSLTFRDRGPGKLFF
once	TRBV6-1	CASSHEQTNQPQHF
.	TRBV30	CAWVRGKSSYNEQFF
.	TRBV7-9	CASSHPTIRGYGYTF
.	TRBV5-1	CASSLARTGGDSTEAFF
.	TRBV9	CASSGRRGGGYGYTF
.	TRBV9	CASSALPGRGRDYGYTF
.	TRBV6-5	CASSGASGTDTQYF
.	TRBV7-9	CASILRTANTGELFF
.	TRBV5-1	CASSLGQGTGEQYF
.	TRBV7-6	CASSLGQVYEQYF
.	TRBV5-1	CASSLGPRDTEAFF
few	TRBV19	CASSIVRVGGPGDTQYF
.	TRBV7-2	CASSLRQTFGNTIYF
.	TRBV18	CASSPEDRDGGYTF
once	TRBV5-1	CASSYGLAGFYNEQFF
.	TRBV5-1	CASSVGTDRSGEPQHF
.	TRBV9	CASSAEGQGLSGNTIYF
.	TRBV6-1	CASSENPGRDGVVQPQHF
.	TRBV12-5	CASGLASGRTQETQYF
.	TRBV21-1	CASSKMEGACDQYF
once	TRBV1	CISSQDYRGPMNTEAFF
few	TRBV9	CASSAYTGNSQETQYF
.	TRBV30	CARSRRNNSPLHF
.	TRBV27	CASSPGTTPSSQYF
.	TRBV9	CASSDSLSGRQETQYF
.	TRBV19	CASSMVRENTGELFF
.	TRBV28	CASSLLGQGEDTGELFF
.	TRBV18	CASSPPGLAGLYEQYF
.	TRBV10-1	CASSGTSGRENEQFF
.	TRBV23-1	CASSPTLSSGNTIYF
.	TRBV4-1	CASSQERVRTDTQYF
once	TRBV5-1	CASSPFGLARNNEQFF
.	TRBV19	CASSTAGQGYEQYF
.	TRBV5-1	CASSLGTDPEKLFF
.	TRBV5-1	CASSLGGDSGYTF
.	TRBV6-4	CASSSTGAGANVLTF
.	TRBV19	CASSADRETEAFF
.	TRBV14	CASSSRGRASWNEQFF
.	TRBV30	CAWSSGRGKTEAFF